The 21 T cell receptor beta chains below come from one sample, sequenced in a study of blood T cells in healthy people across ages. Next came a second PCR, run for about 6 to 12 cycles, which used a sample-barcoded 5' primer along with a J-beta primer mix. TCRdb fed the 5' RACE reads into MiXCR, producing one record per CDR3 protein. This table holds just under 900,000 distinct CDR3 sequences, under 30% found once. Specimen: blood. Every receptor here comes from a woman aged 80 or over in good health.

On this clonotype itself: A read error is possible here, since a much larger clone lies one base away. The rearrangement joins TRBV10-1 to TRBJ2-7, with a tentative D call TRBD2 (7 bases). Between the trimmed V and J ends, which lost 7 bases and 3 bases, there was a span of 16 bases. Germline assignment: CDR1 WNHNN and CDR2 SYGVQD (reference sequence). The CDR3 totals 14 residues. In nucleotides, the CDR3 is TGCGCCAGCAAGCTAGTGGGGGGGCTCTACGAGCAGTACTTC. The encoded protein is CASKLVGGLYEQYF.

This clonotype has a handful of counts. CDR3 sequence: CASSFGADNYGYTF. In DNA, the CDR3 is TGTGCCAGCAGTTTCGGGGCAGATAACTATGGCTACACCTTC. The chain uses TRBV28 and TRBJ1-2; D is possibly TRBD1 (5 bases). V was pared by 3 bases and J by 1 base, with 9 bases between. CDR3 length: 14 residues. CDR1 and CDR2 (germline): MDHEN, SYDVKM.

This clonotype was recorded many times. The chain joins TRBV7-2 to TRBJ1-1, with D maybe TRBD1 (5 bases). Germline-derived CDR1 and CDR2 are SGHTA and FQGNSA. Trimming left V 8 bases short and J 0 bases short, with 13 bases between. CDR3 length equals 14 residues. CDR3 in amino acids: CASGGQFVNTEAFF. Written as DNA, the CDR3 is TGTGCCAGCGGCGGACAATTTGTGAACACTGAAGCTTTCTTT.

CDR3 region: CASSYRARNRELFF. In DNA, the CDR3 is TGTGCCAGCAGTTACCGGGCCCGGAATCGGGAGCTGTTTTTT. The V and J genes are TRBV6-5 and TRBJ2-2; D gene uncertain. CDR3 size: 14 residues. Germline V gene data show CDR1 as MNHEY and CDR2 as SVGAGI. V gave up 2 bases and J gave up 9 bases, with 13 bases separating them.

The rearrangement uses TRBV20-1 and TRBJ1-5, with D hard to call. V lost 6 bases and J 0 bases, leaving 12 bases between the germline ends. The length of the CDR3 is 14 residues. In germline, CDR1 is DFQATT, CDR2 SNEGSKA (reference sequence). This CDR3 is CSAAGQNSNQPQHF. The CDR3 coding sequence is TGCAGTGCGGCGGGCCAGAATAGCAATCAGCCCCAGCATTTT.

In this sample, this clonotype turned up many times. The chain joins TRBV29-1 to TRBJ2-3, with 12 bases identical to TRBD2. V gave up 6 bases and J gave up 8 bases; unmatched junction bases: 9. CDR1 and CDR2 from the germline V gene are SQVTM and ANQGSEA. The CDR3 runs 14 residues. CDR3 in DNA: TGCAGCGTCCGAACTAGCGGGGGGACCGGTACGCAGTATTTT. Encoded protein: CSVRTSGGTGTQYF.

This clonotype was observed a few times. This chain joins TRBV4-2 and TRBJ2-2; D uncertain. The CDR3 covers 14 residues. V lost 5 bases, J lost 5 bases, and 12 bases lay in between. Germline values: CDR1 LGHNA, CDR2 YNFKEQ. This chain's CDR3 is CASSASDVTGELFF. CDR3 in DNA: TGTGCCAGCAGCGCTTCGGACGTAACCGGGGAGCTGTTTTTT.

At least ten counts were recorded for this clonotype. The CDR3 loop is CASSRGGLTSYEQYF. Here the CDR3 DNA reads TGTGCCAGCAGCAGAGGGGGACTAACCTCCTACGAGCAGTACTTC. The V and J genes are TRBV5-6 and TRBJ2-7; D might be TRBD2 (7 bases). The V end lost 4 bases, the J end lost 0 bases, and 14 bases lay between the germline ends. In germline, CDR1 is SGHDT, CDR2 YYEEEE. The CDR3 totals 15 residues.

This clonotype was counted a few times. The chain joins TRBV6-2 or TRBV6-3 to TRBJ1-5, with D unresolved. The V end lost 7 bases, the J end lost 7 bases, and 17 bases lay between the germline ends. Germline V gives CDR1 MNHEY, CDR2 SVGEGT. The CDR3 has 14 amino acids. This CDR3 reads CASTSGWTPQPQHF. The CDR3 DNA reads TGTGCCAGCACTTCGGGGTGGACCCCCCAGCCCCAGCATTTT.

V and J are TRBV4-3 and TRBJ1-5; 8 positions agree with TRBD1. The CDR3 length is 20 residues. Germline trimming cut 0 bases from V and 3 bases from J; bases unmatched to any gene: 16. Germline-derived CDR1 and CDR2 are LGHNA and YSLEER. The CDR3 region is CASSQEWRSRTGIINQPQHF. In DNA form, the CDR3 reads TGCGCCAGCAGCCAAGAGTGGCGATCCCGGACAGGGATAATCAATCAGCCCCAGCATTTT.

Ten or more counts support this clonotype. The V call is TRBV7-2, the J call TRBJ2-1; 10 nucleotides line up with TRBD2. V shed 2 bases and J 8 bases; nucleotides not matched to a gene: 6. Germline CDR1 SGHTA, CDR2 FQGNSA. The CDR3 extends over 15 amino acids. The CDR3 loop is CASSLKAGGPHEQFF. The CDR3 nucleotides read TGTGCCAGCAGCTTAAAAGCGGGGGGGCCCCATGAGCAGTTCTTC.

The sample holds a few counts of this clonotype. The chain combines TRBV3-1 with TRBJ1-2, with D hard to call. The CDR3 length is 13 residues. Germline CDR1 reads LGHDT; CDR2 reads YNNKEL (reference sequence). The germline V and J ends were trimmed by 0 bases and 2 bases, with 4 bases remaining between them. The CDR3 sequence: CASSQEPNYGYTF. In DNA form, the CDR3 reads TGTGCCAGCAGCCAAGAACCCAACTATGGCTACACCTTC.

On this clonotype: The junction departs from germline at one end; a sequencing error may be responsible. In DNA, the CDR3 is TGTGCCAGCAGTGTCAGCAGCATGAACGCTGAAGCTTTCTTT. Protein sequence: CASSVSSMNAEAFF. The rearrangement uses TRBV2 and TRBJ1-1; no reliable D call. Per germline, CDR1 SNHLY and CDR2 FYNNEI. This CDR3 region has 14 residues.

A remark on this clonotype: A read error is possible here, since a much larger clone lies one base away. This chain uses TRBV4-3 with TRBJ2-7; 8 bases map to TRBD1. The CDR3 loop spans 15 amino acids. Germline V lookup: CDR1 LGHNA, CDR2 YSLEER. CDR3: CVSSLYDRGADEQYF. DNA of the CDR3: TGCGTCAGCAGCCTTTATGACAGGGGCGCCGACGAGCAGTACTTC.

This clonotype occurred many times. The chain is built from TRBV6-2 or TRBV6-3 and TRBJ2-7; 8 nucleotides agree with TRBD2. The tail of the sequence fits TRBJ2-5 better, so the J call may be wrong. The CDR3 consists of 16 residues. Germline values: CDR1 MNHEY, CDR2 SVGEGT. The CDR3 nucleotides are TGTGCCAGCAGCTCTCTTCGGGGGGGCCCGTTTGAGACCCAGTACTTC. Amino acid sequence: CASSSLRGGPFETQYF.

The sample holds many counts of this clonotype. The chain joins TRBV7-9 to TRBJ2-1; D is ambiguous. The germline gives CDR1 SEHNR, CDR2 FQNEAQ (reference sequence). This CDR3 has 11 amino acids. Between the trimmed V and J ends, which lost 3 bases and 6 bases, there was a span of 3 bases. The CDR3 region has the DNA TGTGCCAGCAGCTTCGTCAATGAGCAGTTCTTC. This translates into CASSFVNEQFF. Full variable domain (rest looked up from reference TRBV7-9 and TRBJ2-1): DTGVSQNPRHKITKRGQNVTFRCDPISEHNRLYWYRQTLGQGPEFLTYFQNEAQLEKSRLLSDRFSAERPKGSFSTLEIQRTEQGDSAMYLCASSFVNEQFFGPGTRLTVL.

As concerns this clonotype: A much larger clone lies one base from this, so it may be a read error. V usage is TRBV5-1 and J usage is TRBJ2-5, with 7 bases matching TRBD2. Germline loops: CDR1 SGHRS, CDR2 YFSETQ. CDR3 length equals 13 residues. V trimming: 4 bases; J trimming: 11 bases; junction bases outside the gene matches: 11. In DNA, the CDR3 is TGCGCCAGCAGCGACGGACTAGACCATGAGCAGTACTTC. Its translation is CASSDGLDHEQYF.

The sample holds a few counts of this clonotype. The V gene is TRBV28, the J gene TRBJ2-4; 8 bases fit TRBD1. The J call may be wrong; the DNA end is better matched by TRBJ2-7. The CDR3 covers 15 residues. The V gene's germline CDR1 is MDHEN and CDR2 SYDVKM. The CDR3 DNA reads TGTGCCAGCAGTTCGGCCGGGACAGGCCTCTACGAGCAGTACTTC. Translating gives CASSSAGTGLYEQYF.

The sample holds a few counts of this clonotype. The gene calls are TRBV19 and TRBJ2-1; TRBD2 aligns across 8 bases. V was pared by 2 bases and J by 2 bases, with 8 bases of the junction left unmatched. The CDR3 sequence is 17 residues long. The germline V gene has CDR1 LNHDA and CDR2 SQIVND (reference sequence). The CDR3 sequence is CASSILGLAGTYNEQFF. In DNA form, the CDR3 reads TGTGCCAGTAGTATACTAGGGCTAGCGGGTACCTACAATGAGCAGTTCTTC.

This clonotype was found a few times. The rearrangement links TRBV14 to TRBJ2-2, with a possible D match to TRBD2 (6 bases). The CDR3 has 15 residues. Germline lookup yields CDR1 SGHDN and CDR2 FVKESK. V lost 4 bases, J lost 0 bases, and 9 bases lay in between. CDR3 in amino acids: CASSLTRSNTGELFF. DNA for the CDR3: TGTGCCAGCAGCCTGACTAGATCGAACACCGGGGAGCTGTTTTTT.

This clonotype appeared a few times. The chain is built from TRBV2 and TRBJ2-1, with D perhaps TRBD1 (8 bases). This CDR3 is built from 14 residues. Trimming pared 6 bases from V and 6 bases from J, leaving 15 bases between. CDR1 and CDR2 (germline): SNHLY, FYNNEI. DNA for the CDR3: TGTGCCAGCAGGATGGGAGGGACAGGCAATGAGCAGTTCTTC. It yields the protein CASRMGGTGNEQFF.